The sequence of this TCR beta chain was determined in a study of glioma-infiltrating T cells after dendritic cell vaccination. Findings of the study overall: No direct clonality-survival link was found; a diverse polyclonal response may matter.

The primer mix had 60 V beta and 13 J beta primers. Libraries were prepared by immunoSEQ multiplex PCR; TCRdb keeps only in-frame clonotypes and omits some of them. The data hold some 90,000 clones, with 75% to 85% observed a single time. Time point in this sample: after dendritic cell vaccination, including at tumor progression/relapse. Patients had residual fresh-frozen tumor tissue and more than two years of survival data. Isocitrate dehydrogenase mutation was absent in all glioblastoma patients. On this clone: Antigen specificity is unknown.

V shed 4 bases, J shed 0 bases, and the junction held 9 bases outside the gene matches. The CDR3 has 16 amino acids. Germline loops: CDR1 SGHRS, CDR2 YFSETQ. The specimen was blood, collected after dendritic cell vaccination. The rearrangement uses TRBV5-1 and TRBJ2-5; 7 bases map to TRBD2. The origin of this receptor is a human donor with glioblastoma. DNA for the CDR3: TGCGCCAGCAGCCCGGGTACGGGAGGCTACCAAGAGACCCAGTACTTC. This sequence encodes CASSPGTGGYQETQYF.